This T cell receptor beta chain was observed in a study of blood T cell repertoires in COVID-19. Assay: immunoSEQ multiplex PCR; the TCRdb copy retains only in-frame clones and omits some. The sample has about 200,000 clones, 81% seen once. Cohort allocation depended upon clinical history that participants reported. V shed 3 bases and J 5 bases; nucleotides not matched to a gene: 10. Germline V gene sequence: CDR1 SGHRS, CDR2 YFSETQ. This CDR3 is 15 amino acids long. This clone appeared once. The genes are TRBV5-1 and TRBJ2-7; 8 nucleotides align to TRBD1. This receptor was taken from a woman in her forties or fifties with acute COVID-19. Sequences were obtained from PBMCs or T cells enriched from blood (not recorded which). CDR3 DNA: TGCGCCAGCAGCTCGAATCATGGACAGGGTAACGAGCAGTACTTC. It specifies CASSSNHGQGNEQYF.